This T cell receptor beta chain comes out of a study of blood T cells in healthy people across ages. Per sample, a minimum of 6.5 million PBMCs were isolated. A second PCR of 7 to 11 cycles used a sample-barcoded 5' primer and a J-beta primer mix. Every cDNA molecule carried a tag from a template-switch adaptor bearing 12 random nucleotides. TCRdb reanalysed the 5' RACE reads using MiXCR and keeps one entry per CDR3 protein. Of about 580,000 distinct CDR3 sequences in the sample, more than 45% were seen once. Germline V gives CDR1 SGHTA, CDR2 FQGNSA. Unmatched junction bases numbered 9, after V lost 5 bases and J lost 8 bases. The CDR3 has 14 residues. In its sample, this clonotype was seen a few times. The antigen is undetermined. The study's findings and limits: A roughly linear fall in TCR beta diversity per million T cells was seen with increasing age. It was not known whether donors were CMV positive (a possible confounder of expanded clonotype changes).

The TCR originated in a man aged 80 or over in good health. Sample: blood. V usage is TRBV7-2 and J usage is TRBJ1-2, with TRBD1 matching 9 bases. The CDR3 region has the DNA TGTGCCAGCAGCCCCCAGGGGACAGGGCGAGGCTACACCTTC. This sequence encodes CASSPQGTGRGYTF.